This T cell receptor (beta chain) was recovered during a study of immune evolution from preneoplasia to lung adenocarcinoma. There are 14 residues in the CDR3. Germline CDR1 MDHEN, CDR2 SYDVKM. Trimming removed 7 bases from V and 3 bases from J; junction bases left unmatched: 3. Produced via immunoSEQ multiplex PCR; TCRdb's table is partial and in-frame only. Of about 4,900 clones listed, roughly 81% are singletons. The receptor was isolated from an older donor with lung adenocarcinoma. The J gene is TRBJ2-3, the V gene TRBV28; the match to TRBD2 covers 11 bases. The sample taken for sequencing was FFPE adjacent normal lung tissue. CDR3 region: CASKLAGATDTQYF. Written as DNA, the CDR3 is TGTGCCAGCAAACTAGCGGGAGCGACAGATACGCAGTATTTT.